This entry is about one T cell receptor beta chain. Its antigen remains unknown. Sorted CD4+ subsets: naive, central memory, regulatory, stem cell-like memory (CD45RO/CCR7/CD25/CD127/CD95/CD27 panel). This sample is part of a study of beta chain features in type 1 diabetes. Study outcomes and limitations: Within each of all four CD4+ subsets, Type 1 diabetes patients had TCRB CDR3s that were moderately but significantly shorter. Naive, central memory and regulatory TCRB repertoires appeared more similar among patients than healthy donors.

The CDR3 is 14 amino acids. V gave up 5 bases and J gave up 5 bases; unmatched junction bases: 4. The germline V gene encodes CDR1 LNHDA and CDR2 SQIVND (reference sequence). Reverse transcription of all isolated RNA meant that expressed TCRB transcripts were sequenced. TCRdb's copy holds only in-frame clones and misses some; the assay was immunoSEQ multiplex PCR. The sample holds about 240,000 clones, about 15% seen once. The rearrangement links TRBV19 to TRBJ1-1; TRBD1 agrees at 11 bases. The sequence was obtained from a young man with type 1 diabetes. The sample consisted of naive CD4+ T cells from blood. As DNA, the CDR3 is TGTGCCAGTAGTCGAGGACAGGGGGCGACTGAAGCTTTCTTT. Amino acids: CASSRGQGATEAFF.